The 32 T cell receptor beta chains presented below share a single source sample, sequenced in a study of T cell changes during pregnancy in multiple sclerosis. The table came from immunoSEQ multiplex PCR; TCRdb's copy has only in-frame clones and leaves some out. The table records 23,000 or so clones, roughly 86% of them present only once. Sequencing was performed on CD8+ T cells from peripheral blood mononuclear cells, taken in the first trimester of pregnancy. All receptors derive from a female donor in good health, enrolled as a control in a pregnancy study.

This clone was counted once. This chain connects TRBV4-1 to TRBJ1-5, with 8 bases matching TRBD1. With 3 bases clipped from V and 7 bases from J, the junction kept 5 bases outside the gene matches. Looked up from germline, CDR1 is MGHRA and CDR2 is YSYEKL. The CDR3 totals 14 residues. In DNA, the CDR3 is TGCGCCAGCAGCCAGGACAGGGCTGAGCAGCCCCAGCATTTT. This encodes CASSQDRAEQPQHF.

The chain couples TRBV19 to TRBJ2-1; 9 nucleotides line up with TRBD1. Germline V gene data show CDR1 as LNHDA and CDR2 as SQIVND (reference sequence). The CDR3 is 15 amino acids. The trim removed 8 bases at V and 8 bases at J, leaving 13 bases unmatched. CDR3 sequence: CASFPPGQGFDEQFF. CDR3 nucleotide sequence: TGTGCCAGTTTCCCTCCGGGACAGGGTTTCGATGAGCAGTTCTTC.

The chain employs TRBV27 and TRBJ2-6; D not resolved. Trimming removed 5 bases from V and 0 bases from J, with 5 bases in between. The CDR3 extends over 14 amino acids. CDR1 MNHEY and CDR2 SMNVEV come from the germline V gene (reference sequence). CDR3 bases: TGTGCCAGCAGTCCGTTCTCTGGGGCCAACGTCCTGACTTTC. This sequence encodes CASSPFSGANVLTF.

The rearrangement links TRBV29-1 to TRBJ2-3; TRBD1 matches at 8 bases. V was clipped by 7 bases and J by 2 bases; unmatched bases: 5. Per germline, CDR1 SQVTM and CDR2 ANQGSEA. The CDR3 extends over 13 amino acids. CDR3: CSAGTGITDTQYF. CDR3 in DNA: TGCAGCGCCGGGACAGGAATCACAGATACGCAGTATTTT.

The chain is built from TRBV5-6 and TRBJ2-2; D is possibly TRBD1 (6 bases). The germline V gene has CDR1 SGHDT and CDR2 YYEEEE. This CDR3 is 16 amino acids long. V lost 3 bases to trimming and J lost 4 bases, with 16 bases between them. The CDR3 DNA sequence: TGTGCCAGCAGCTCGTTAACAGGGATTCGCACCGGGGAGCTGTTTTTT. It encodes CASSSLTGIRTGELFF.

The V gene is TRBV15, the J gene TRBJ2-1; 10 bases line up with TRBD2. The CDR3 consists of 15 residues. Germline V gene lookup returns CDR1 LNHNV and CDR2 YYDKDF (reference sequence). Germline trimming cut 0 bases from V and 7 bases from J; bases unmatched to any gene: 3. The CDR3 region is CATSRDSGRTNEQFF. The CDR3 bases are TGTGCCACCAGCAGAGATAGCGGGAGGACAAATGAGCAGTTCTTC.

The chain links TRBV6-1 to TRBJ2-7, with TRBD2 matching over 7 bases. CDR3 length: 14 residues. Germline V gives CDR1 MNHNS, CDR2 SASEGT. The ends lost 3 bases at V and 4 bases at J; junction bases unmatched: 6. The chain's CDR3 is CASSEGGAVYEQYF. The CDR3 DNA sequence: TGTGCCAGCAGTGAGGGAGGGGCTGTGTACGAGCAGTACTTC.

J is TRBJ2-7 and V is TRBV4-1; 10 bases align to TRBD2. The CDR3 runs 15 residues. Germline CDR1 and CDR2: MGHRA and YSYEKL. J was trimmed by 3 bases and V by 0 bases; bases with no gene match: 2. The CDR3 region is CASSQDRLAGYEQYF. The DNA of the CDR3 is TGCGCCAGCAGCCAAGACCGACTAGCGGGCTACGAGCAGTACTTC.

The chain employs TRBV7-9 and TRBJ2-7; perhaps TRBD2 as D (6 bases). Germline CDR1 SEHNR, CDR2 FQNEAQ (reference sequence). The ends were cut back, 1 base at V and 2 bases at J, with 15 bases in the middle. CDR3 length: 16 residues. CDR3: CASSLVGGKAPYEQYF. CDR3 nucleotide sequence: TGTGCCAGCAGCTTAGTCGGCGGGAAGGCGCCCTACGAGCAGTACTTC. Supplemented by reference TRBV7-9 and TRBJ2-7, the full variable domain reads DTGVSQNPRHKITKRGQNVTFRCDPISEHNRLYWYRQTLGQGPEFLTYFQNEAQLEKSRLLSDRFSAERPKGSFSTLEIQRTEQGDSAMYLCASSLVGGKAPYEQYFGPGTRLTVT.

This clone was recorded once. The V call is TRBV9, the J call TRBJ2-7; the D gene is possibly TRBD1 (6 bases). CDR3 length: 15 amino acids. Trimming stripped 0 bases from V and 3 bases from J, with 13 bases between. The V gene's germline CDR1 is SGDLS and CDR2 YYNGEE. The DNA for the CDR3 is TGTGCCAGCAGCGTAGAGTCTTGGGACAACTACGAGCAGTACTTC. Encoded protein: CASSVESWDNYEQYF.

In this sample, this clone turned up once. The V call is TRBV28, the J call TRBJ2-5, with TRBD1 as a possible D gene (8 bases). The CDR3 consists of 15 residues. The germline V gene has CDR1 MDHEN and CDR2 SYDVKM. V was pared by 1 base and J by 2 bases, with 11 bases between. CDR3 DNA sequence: TGTGCCAGCAGTTTATTACAGGGGGGGCAAGAGACCCAGTACTTC. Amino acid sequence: CASSLLQGGQETQYF.

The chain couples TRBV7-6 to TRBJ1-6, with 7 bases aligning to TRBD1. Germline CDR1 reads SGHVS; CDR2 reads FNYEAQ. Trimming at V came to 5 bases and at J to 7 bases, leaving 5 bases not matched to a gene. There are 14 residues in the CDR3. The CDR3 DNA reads TGTGCCAGCAGCGTAAACAGGGGAAATTCACCCCTCCACTTT. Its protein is CASSVNRGNSPLHF.

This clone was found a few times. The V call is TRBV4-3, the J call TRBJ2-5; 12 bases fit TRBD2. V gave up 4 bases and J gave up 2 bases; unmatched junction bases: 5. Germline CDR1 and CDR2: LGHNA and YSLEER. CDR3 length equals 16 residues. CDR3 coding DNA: TGCGCCAGCAGCCCGGGGACTAGCGGGCCACAAGAGACCCAGTACTTC. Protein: CASSPGTSGPQETQYF.

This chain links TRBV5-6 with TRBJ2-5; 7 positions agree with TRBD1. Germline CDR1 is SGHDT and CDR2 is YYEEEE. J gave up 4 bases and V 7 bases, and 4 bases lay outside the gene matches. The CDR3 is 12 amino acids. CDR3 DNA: TGTGCCAGCTCCGGGACAGTAGAGACCCAGTACTTC. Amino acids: CASSGTVETQYF.

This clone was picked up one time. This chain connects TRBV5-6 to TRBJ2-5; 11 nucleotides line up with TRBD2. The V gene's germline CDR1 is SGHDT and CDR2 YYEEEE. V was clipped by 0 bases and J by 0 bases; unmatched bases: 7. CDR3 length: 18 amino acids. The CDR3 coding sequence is TGTGCCAGCAGCTTGGAGGCTAGCGGGGGGAAGTACCAAGAGACCCAGTACTTC. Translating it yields CASSLEASGGKYQETQYF.

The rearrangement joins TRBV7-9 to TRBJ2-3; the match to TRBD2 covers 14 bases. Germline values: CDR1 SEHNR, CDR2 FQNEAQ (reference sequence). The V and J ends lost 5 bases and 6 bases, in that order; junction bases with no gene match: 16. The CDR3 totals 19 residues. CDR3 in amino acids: CASSPPLTGLAGEEDTQYF. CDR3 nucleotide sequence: TGTGCCAGCAGCCCGCCCTTGACGGGACTAGCGGGGGAGGAGGATACGCAGTATTTT.

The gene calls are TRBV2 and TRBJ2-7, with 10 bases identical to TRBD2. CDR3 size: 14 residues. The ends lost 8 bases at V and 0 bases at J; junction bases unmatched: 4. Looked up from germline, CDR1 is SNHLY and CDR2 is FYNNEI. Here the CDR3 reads CASDSGGLSYEQYF. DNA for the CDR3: TGTGCCAGCGATAGCGGGGGGCTCTCCTACGAGCAGTACTTC. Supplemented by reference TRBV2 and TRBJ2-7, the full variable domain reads EPEVTQTPSHQVTQMGQEVILRCVPISNHLYFYWYRQILGQKVEFLVSFYNNEISEKSEIFDDQFSVERPDGSNFTLKIRSTKLEDSAMYFCASDSGGLSYEQYFGPGTRLTVT.

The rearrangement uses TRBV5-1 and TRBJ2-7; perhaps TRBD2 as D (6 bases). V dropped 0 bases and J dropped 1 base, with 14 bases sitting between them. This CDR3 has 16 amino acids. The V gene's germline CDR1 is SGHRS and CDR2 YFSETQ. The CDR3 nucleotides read TGCGCCAGCAGCTTGGCCGGGAGTGTAGGATCCTACGAGCAGTACTTC. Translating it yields CASSLAGSVGSYEQYF.

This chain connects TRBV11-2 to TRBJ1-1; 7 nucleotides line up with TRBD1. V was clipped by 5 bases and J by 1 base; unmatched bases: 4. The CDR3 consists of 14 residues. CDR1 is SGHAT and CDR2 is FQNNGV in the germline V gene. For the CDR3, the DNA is TGTGCCAGCAGCCACTGGGACAGGAACACTGAAGCTTTCTTT. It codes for CASSHWDRNTEAFF.

The CDR3 DNA is TGTGCCAGCAGTTTTGGTCAAGCGGGAAGGAGCAGGAACAGAGGTGAGCAGTTCTTC. It encodes CASSFGQAGRSRNRGEQFF. V and J are TRBV27 and TRBJ2-1, with 7 bases aligning to TRBD2. The CDR3 is made up of 19 amino acids. The junction had 23 bases not matched to a gene; V was cut back by 3 bases and J by 9 bases. The germline V gene encodes CDR1 MNHEY and CDR2 SMNVEV (reference sequence).

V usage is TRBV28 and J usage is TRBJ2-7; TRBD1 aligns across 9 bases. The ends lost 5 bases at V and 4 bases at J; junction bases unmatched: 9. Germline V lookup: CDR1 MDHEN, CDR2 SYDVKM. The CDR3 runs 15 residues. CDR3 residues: CASSLGTGIKYEQYF. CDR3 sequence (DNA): TGTGCCAGCAGTCTCGGGACAGGGATTAAATACGAGCAGTACTTC.

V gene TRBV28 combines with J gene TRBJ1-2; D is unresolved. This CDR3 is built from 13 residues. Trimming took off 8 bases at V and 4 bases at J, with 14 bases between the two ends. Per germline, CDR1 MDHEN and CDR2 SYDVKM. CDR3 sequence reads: CASSSPMTYGYTF. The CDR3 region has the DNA TGTGCCAGCTCTAGTCCCATGACCTATGGCTACACCTTC.

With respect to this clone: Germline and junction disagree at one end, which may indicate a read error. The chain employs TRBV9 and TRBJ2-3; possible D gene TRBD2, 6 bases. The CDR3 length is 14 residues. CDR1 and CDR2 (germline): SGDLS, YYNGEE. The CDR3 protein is CASSAQGGRDMQYF. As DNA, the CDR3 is TGTGCCAGCAGCGCCCAGGGAGGAAGGGATATGCAGTATTTT.

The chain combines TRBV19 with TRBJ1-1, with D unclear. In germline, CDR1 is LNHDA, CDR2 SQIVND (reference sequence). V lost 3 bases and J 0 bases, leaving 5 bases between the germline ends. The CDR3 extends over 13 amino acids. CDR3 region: CASSITVNTEAFF. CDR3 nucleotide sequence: TGTGCCAGTAGTATTACGGTGAACACTGAAGCTTTCTTT.

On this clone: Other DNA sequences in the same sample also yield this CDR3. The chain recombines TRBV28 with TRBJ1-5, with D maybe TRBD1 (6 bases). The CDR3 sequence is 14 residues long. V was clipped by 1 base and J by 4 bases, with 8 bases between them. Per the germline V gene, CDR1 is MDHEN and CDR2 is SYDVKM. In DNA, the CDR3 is TGTGCCAGCAGTTTATTACAGGGAAATCAGCCCCAGCATTTT. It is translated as CASSLLQGNQPQHF.

DNA for the CDR3: TGTGCCAGCTCACCAGCATTCAGGACAGGGGAGGGCAATGAGCAGTTCTTC. Translating it yields CASSPAFRTGEGNEQFF. V usage is TRBV18 and J usage is TRBJ2-1, with TRBD1 identical over 9 bases. The CDR3 contains 17 residues. Trimming at V came to 2 bases and at J to 6 bases, leaving 11 bases not matched to a gene. Germline assignment: CDR1 KGHSH and CDR2 LQKENI.

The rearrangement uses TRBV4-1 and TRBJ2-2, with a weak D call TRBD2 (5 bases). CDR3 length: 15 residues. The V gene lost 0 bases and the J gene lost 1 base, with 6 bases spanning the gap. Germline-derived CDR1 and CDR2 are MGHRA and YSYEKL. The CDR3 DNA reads TGCGCCAGCAGCCAAGATGCGGGGAACACCGGGGAGCTGTTTTTT. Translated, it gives CASSQDAGNTGELFF.

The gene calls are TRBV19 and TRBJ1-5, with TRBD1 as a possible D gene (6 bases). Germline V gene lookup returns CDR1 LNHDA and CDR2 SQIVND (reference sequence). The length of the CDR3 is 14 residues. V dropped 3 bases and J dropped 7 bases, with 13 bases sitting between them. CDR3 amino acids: CASSIGGAQQPQHF. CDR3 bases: TGTGCCAGTAGTATTGGGGGGGCGCAACAGCCCCAGCATTTT.

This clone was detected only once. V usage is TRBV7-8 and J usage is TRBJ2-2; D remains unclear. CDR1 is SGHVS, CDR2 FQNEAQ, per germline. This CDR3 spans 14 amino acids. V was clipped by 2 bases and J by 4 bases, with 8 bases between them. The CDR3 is CASSLLTATGELFF. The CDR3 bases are TGTGCCAGCAGCTTATTAACAGCCACCGGGGAGCTGTTTTTT.

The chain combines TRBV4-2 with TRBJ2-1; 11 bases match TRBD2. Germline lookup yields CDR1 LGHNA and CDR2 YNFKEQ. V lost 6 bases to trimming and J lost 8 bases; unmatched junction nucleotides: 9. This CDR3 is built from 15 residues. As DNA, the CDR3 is TGTGCCAGCAGACGAACTAGCGGGAGCAGCGATGAGCAGTTCTTC. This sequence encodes CASRRTSGSSDEQFF.

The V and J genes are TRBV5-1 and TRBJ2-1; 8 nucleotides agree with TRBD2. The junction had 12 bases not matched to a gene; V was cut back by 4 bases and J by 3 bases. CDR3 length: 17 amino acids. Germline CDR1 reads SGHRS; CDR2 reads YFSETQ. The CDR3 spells CASSPGLRGGYYNEQFF. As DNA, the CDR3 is TGCGCCAGCAGCCCGGGTCTTCGGGGGGGGTACTACAATGAGCAGTTCTTC.

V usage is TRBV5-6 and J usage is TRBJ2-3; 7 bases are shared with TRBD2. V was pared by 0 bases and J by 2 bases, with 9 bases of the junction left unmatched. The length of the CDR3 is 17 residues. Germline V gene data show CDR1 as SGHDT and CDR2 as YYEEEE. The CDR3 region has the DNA TGTGCCAGCAGCTTGGCTCTCCCTAGCGGAAACACAGATACGCAGTATTTT. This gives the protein CASSLALPSGNTDTQYF. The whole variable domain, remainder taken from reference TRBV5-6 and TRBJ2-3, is DAGVTQSPTHLIKTRGQQVTLRCSPKSGHDTVSWYQQALGQGPQFIFQYYEEEERQRGNFPDRFSGHQFPNYSSELNVNALLLGDSALYLCASSLALPSGNTDTQYFGPGTRLTVL.